This is a list of T cell receptor beta chains from one sample in a study of monozygotic twins with inflammatory bowel disease. After re-calling the 5' RACE reads, TCRdb lists one entry per CDR3 protein, DNA absent. The sample includes approximately 330,000 distinct CDR3 sequences. The material sequenced was blood. The receptor source for this set is a human donor with ulcerative colitis or Crohn's disease, or a healthy co-twin of an affected twin (not recorded which). Each CDR3 is given with its conserved first and last residue. Fields, in order: V gene, J gene, CDR3 protein.

>TRBV12-3/TRBV12-4|TRBJ2-2
CASSSQGAGAGELFF
>TRBV2|TRBJ2-5
CASPSLAGGQETQYF
>TRBV11-2|TRBJ2-1
CASSSPRAGASYNEQFF
>TRBV5-1|TRBJ2-2
CASSLAGTGATGELFF
>TRBV5-1|TRBJ2-1
CASSLQQGGIGDEQFF
>TRBV7-9|TRBJ1-2
CASSPTAAYGYTF
>TRBV21-1|TRBJ2-3
CASSRLRKRAGDTDTQYF
>TRBV7-7|TRBJ2-2
CASSGGINGELFF
>TRBV5-1|TRBJ2-5
CASSTRPSGQGETQYF
>TRBV7-2|TRBJ1-2
CASSSGQPGRYTF
>TRBV29-1|TRBJ2-5
CSVAVQAQETQYF
>TRBV11-2|TRBJ1-2
CASSFRQGGGYTF
>TRBV20-1|TRBJ2-3
CSAILAGSDTQYF
>TRBV7-8|TRBJ2-5
CASSPRTAQETQYF
>TRBV5-1|TRBJ2-3
CASSLDGRGDTQYF
>TRBV6-2/TRBV6-3|TRBJ2-7
CASSTAYYEQYF
>TRBV12-3/TRBV12-4|TRBJ2-7
CASSLRILGEKNEQYF
>TRBV4-3|TRBJ1-2
CASSQGLGEPANYGYTF
>TRBV28|TRBJ1-6
CASSLAFGESPLHF
>TRBV7-3|TRBJ2-1
CASSLKAGSYNEQFF
>TRBV20-1|TRBJ2-1
CSASAEWGYNEQFF
>TRBV20-1|TRBJ1-1
CSARWAGRMRQGELGTEAFF
>TRBV24-1|TRBJ2-5
CATSPGGALRQETQYF
>TRBV11-3|TRBJ2-5
CASSPGRLAGEQETQYF
>TRBV28|TRBJ1-4
CASSYPGTAGEKLFF
>TRBV11-2|TRBJ2-1
CASSRTSGGTLTKDNEQFF
>TRBV20-1|TRBJ2-3
CSATGQDTDTQYF
>TRBV6-2/TRBV6-3|TRBJ2-7
CASSYGTGVGEEQYF
>TRBV6-6|TRBJ1-1
CASSYKVSTFF
>TRBV18|TRBJ1-4
CASSPRQGAALFF
>TRBV20-1|TRBJ1-5
CSAWEPQGRGNQPQHF
>TRBV5-4|TRBJ2-7
CASSQEQAREQYF
>TRBV20-1|TRBJ2-7
CSARYPGDSYEQYF
>TRBV15|TRBJ1-2
CATSRAGTGINYGYTF
>TRBV11-2|TRBJ2-3
CASSSQLAGGPTDTQYF
>TRBV12-3/TRBV12-4|TRBJ1-2
CASSPDRGQSGYTF
>TRBV4-3|TRBJ1-2
CASSQDAGPNYGYTF
>TRBV18|TRBJ2-1
CASSPPGLAGGGEQFF
>TRBV5-1|TRBJ2-3
CASSLAPAGGSTDTQYF
>TRBV7-9|TRBJ2-1
CASSLELAGVDNEQFF
>TRBV6-1|TRBJ2-2
CASSAGTFNTGELFF
>TRBV12-3/TRBV12-4|TRBJ2-1
CASSRDGQGLNEQFF
>TRBV12-3/TRBV12-4|TRBJ2-3
CASTTMGGWDTQYF
>TRBV18|TRBJ2-5
CASSPGQGSKKETQYF
>TRBV18|TRBJ2-2
CASSRDRGTGELFF